This entry lists 10 T cell receptor beta chains sequenced from one sample in a study of shared clonotypes between healthy human individuals (dated by TCRdb to between 2020 and 2021). Library construction relied on the immunoSEQ multiplex PCR assay. TCRdb provides this immuneACCESS table in a form limited to in-frame rearrangements. Some clones are lacking; in checked studies, under half of them reflect an unresolved V gene, and why the rest are absent is not known. This sample has some 1,600,000 clones in its table, and approximately 98% of those were observed once. About 0.45% of the sample goes to the ten largest clones. Sequencing was carried out using naive CD4+ T cells sorted from blood. The cell subset or site label corresponds to: CD45RA+ positively selected. These receptors were collected from a man aged 25 to 40 in good health.

The gene calls are TRBV2 and TRBJ2-5; tentatively, D is TRBD1 or TRBD2 (5 bases each). Germline loops: CDR1 SNHLY, CDR2 FYNNEI. V shed 6 bases and J shed 5 bases, with 28 bases lying between them. This CDR3 spans 18 amino acids. As DNA, the CDR3 is TGTGCCAGCAGCCGAAGGGGCAGGGACCCGTTGGGAGACGAGACCCAGTACTTC. Translated, it gives CASSRRGRDPLGDETQYF. The whole variable domain, remainder taken from reference TRBV2 and TRBJ2-5, is EPEVTQTPSHQVTQMGQEVILRCVPISNHLYFYWYRQILGQKVEFLVSFYNNEISEKSEIFDDQFSVERPDGSNFTLKIRSTKLEDSAMYFCASSRRGRDPLGDETQYFGPGTRLLVL.

A note on this clone: This sample includes further DNA sequences coding for the same CDR3. V usage is TRBV18 and J usage is TRBJ2-3; 7 nucleotides match TRBD2. The CDR3 extends over 15 amino acids. J lost 3 bases, V lost 3 bases, and 6 bases had no gene match. Germline V CDR1 and CDR2: KGHSH, LQKENI. The CDR3 DNA is TGTGCCAGCTCACCGCCGGGAGGTCGGACAGATACGCAGTATTTT. It yields the protein CASSPPGGRTDTQYF.

V and J are TRBV11-2 and TRBJ2-5; 8 bases match TRBD2. Per the germline V gene, CDR1 is SGHAT and CDR2 is FQNNGV. The CDR3 contains 14 residues. Trimming took 5 bases from V and 1 from J; bases not matched to a gene: 3. The CDR3 coding sequence is TGTGCCAGCAGCCCACTAGCGGTCCAAGAGACCCAGTACTTC. Translating it yields CASSPLAVQETQYF.

This chain uses TRBV11-3 with TRBJ2-7; 8 nucleotides agree with TRBD2. Germline CDR1 SGHNT, CDR2 YENEEA. This CDR3 is 14 amino acids long. The V and J ends lost 5 bases and 5 bases, in that order; junction bases with no gene match: 8. The CDR3 reads CASSPAGDTHEQYF. The CDR3 nucleotides are TGTGCCAGCAGCCCAGCGGGAGACACGCACGAGCAGTACTTC.

This sequence joins TRBV2 and TRBJ2-3; D is ambiguous. Germline V gene data show CDR1 as SNHLY and CDR2 as FYNNEI. V was cut by 4 bases and J by 4 bases, with 9 bases left in between. This CDR3 spans 13 amino acids. The CDR3 loop is CASSGMVADTQYF. CDR3 coding DNA: TGTGCCAGCAGTGGGATGGTAGCAGATACGCAGTATTTT.

This chain links TRBV27 with TRBJ2-7; D might be TRBD1 (6 bases). CDR3 length: 16 residues. CDR1 is MNHEY and CDR2 is SMNVEV in the germline V gene (reference sequence). V was pared by 6 bases and J by 6 bases, with 24 bases between. This CDR3 reads CASRSDRRTLLPEQYF. The CDR3 DNA follows: TGTGCCAGCAGATCGGACAGACGTACCCTCCTTCCCGAGCAGTACTTC.

The chain combines TRBV5-4 with TRBJ2-6; D is ambiguous. Germline assignment: CDR1 SGHNT and CDR2 YYREEE (reference sequence). V gave up 1 base and J gave up 3 bases, with 2 bases separating them. The CDR3 covers 13 residues. The CDR3 here is CASSLYGANVLTF. The DNA of the CDR3 is TGTGCCAGCAGCTTGTATGGGGCCAACGTCCTGACTTTC.

The chain couples TRBV27 to TRBJ2-4; 7 nucleotides agree with TRBD1. V lost 5 bases, J lost 6 bases, and 7 bases stayed unmatched. Germline V gives CDR1 MNHEY, CDR2 SMNVEV (reference sequence). CDR3 size: 14 residues. The CDR3 DNA sequence: TGTGCCAGCAGTCGAACAGGGGCGCCAAACATTCAGTACTTC. Translated: CASSRTGAPNIQYF.

With respect to this clone: This specimen includes other DNA sequences encoding the same CDR3. This chain's CDR3 is CASSPGRGDQPQHF. In DNA, the CDR3 is TGTGCCAGCTCTCCCGGCAGGGGGGATCAGCCCCAGCATTTT. The chain employs TRBV18 and TRBJ1-5; TRBD1 agrees at 7 bases. The V gene end was trimmed by 6 bases and the J gene end by 5 bases; junction bases not matched to a gene: 7. This CDR3 is built from 14 residues. Germline CDR1 reads KGHSH; CDR2 reads LQKENI.

V gene TRBV11-3 combines with J gene TRBJ2-1; the match to TRBD2 covers 10 bases. The germline gives CDR1 SGHNT, CDR2 YENEEA. This CDR3 has 16 amino acids. V was pared by 3 bases and J by 4 bases, with 6 bases of the junction left unmatched. CDR3 DNA: TGTGCCAGCAGCTTTGGGGGAGCGGGAGGGTACAATGAGCAGTTCTTC. The encoded protein is CASSFGGAGGYNEQFF.